Following are 5 T cell receptor beta chains from one sample sequenced in a study of OX40 agonist ivuxolimab in advanced cancers. Sequencing was performed with immunoSEQ multiplex PCR; in TCRdb, only in-frame clones are kept and a portion is missing. The sample holds roughly 60,000 clones, around nine tenths seen once. Sample: CD4+ or CD8+ T cells sorted from blood, taken in a trial of the OX40 agonist ivuxolimab. The receptors originated from an adult with an advanced solid tumor such as melanoma, head and neck, liver or kidney cancer.

The chain joins TRBV6-5 to TRBJ1-6; D perhaps matches TRBD1 (5 bases). Germline V lookup: CDR1 MNHEY, CDR2 SVGAGI. This CDR3 spans 14 amino acids. V was shortened by 6 bases and J by 9 bases, with 15 bases between the two germline ends. CDR3 in DNA: TGTGCCAGCAGCAAGGGGCTCAGGGTTTCACCCCTCCACTTT. It codes for CASSKGLRVSPLHF.

This clone was seen a single time. This chain joins TRBV4-3 and TRBJ2-2, with 7 bases matching TRBD2. The V segment lost 0 bases and the J segment 5 bases; nucleotides outside the gene matches: 9. The CDR3 runs 17 residues. Germline CDR1 and CDR2: LGHNA and YSLEER. The CDR3 DNA sequence: TGCGCCAGCAGCCAAGACCCTCGTACTAGCGCGACCGGGGAGCTGTTTTTT. It yields the protein CASSQDPRTSATGELFF.

V is TRBV4-2 and J is TRBJ2-3; D remains unclear. Germline assignment: CDR1 LGHNA and CDR2 YNFKEQ. The CDR3 contains 15 residues. With 1 base removed from V and 2 bases from J, the gap between germline ends came to 10 bases. DNA of the CDR3: TGTGCCAGCAGCCAAGGGCCCCAGCCCACAGATACGCAGTATTTT. Residues: CASSQGPQPTDTQYF.

V and J are TRBV2 and TRBJ1-2; the D gene is possibly TRBD1 (5 bases). The CDR3 is 12 amino acids. Trimming left V 4 bases short and J 5 bases short, with 8 bases between. In germline, CDR1 is SNHLY, CDR2 FYNNEI. CDR3 DNA: TGTGCCAGCAGTGGGGAGGGGTATGGCTACACCTTC. It yields the protein CASSGEGYGYTF. Based on the CDR3 plus reference TRBV2 and TRBJ1-2, the full variable domain is EPEVTQTPSHQVTQMGQEVILRCVPISNHLYFYWYRQILGQKVEFLVSFYNNEISEKSEIFDDQFSVERPDGSNFTLKIRSTKLEDSAMYFCASSGEGYGYTFGSGTRLTVV.

The chain joins TRBV9 to TRBJ1-3; D uncertain. V dropped 3 bases and J dropped 2 bases, with 15 bases sitting between them. The germline CDR1 and CDR2 sequences are SGDLS and YYNGEE. The CDR3 runs to 16 residues. DNA for the CDR3: TGTGCCAGCAGCGCCGTGTCCCTGGACCCTGGAAACACCATATATTTT. Translation gives CASSAVSLDPGNTIYF.